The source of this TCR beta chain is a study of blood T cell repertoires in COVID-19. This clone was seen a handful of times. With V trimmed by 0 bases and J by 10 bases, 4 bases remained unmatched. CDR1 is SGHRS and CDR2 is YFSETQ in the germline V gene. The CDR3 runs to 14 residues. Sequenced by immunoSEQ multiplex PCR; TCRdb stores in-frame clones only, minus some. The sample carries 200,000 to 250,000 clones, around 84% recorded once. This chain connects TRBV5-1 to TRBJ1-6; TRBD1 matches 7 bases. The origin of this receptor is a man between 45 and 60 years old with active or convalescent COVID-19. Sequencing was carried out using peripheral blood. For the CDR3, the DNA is TGCGCCAGCAGCTTGGTTAACAGGGGATCACCCCTCCACTTT. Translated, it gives CASSLVNRGSPLHF.